This TCR beta chain stems from a study of T cell responses to AZD1222 COVID-19 vaccine. Data came from immunoSEQ multiplex PCR; TCRdb stores just in-frame clones and leaves some out. The table includes about 150,000 clones, 91% detected once. The germline V and J ends were trimmed by 0 bases and 2 bases, with 7 bases remaining between them. Germline-derived CDR1 and CDR2 are SGDLS and YYNGEE. The CDR3 totals 14 residues. This clonotype was sampled from an adult who received the AZD1222 COVID-19 vaccine. The V gene is TRBV9, the J gene TRBJ2-3; D gene uncertain. Sequences were derived from peripheral blood, sampled 28 days after the second AZD1222 dose. CDR3 sequence: CASSVVSNTDTQYF. The CDR3, as DNA: TGTGCCAGCAGCGTAGTCAGCAACACAGATACGCAGTATTTT.